This record covers a single TCR beta chain. Its antigen target is currently unknown. There are no base qualities to consult, and no much larger clone falls within one base. Participants in the prospective study were aged roughly 18 to 100 years, lived in approximately 26 United States geographic areas, and enrolled through a virtual design. Cohort assignment in the prospective study relied on participant-reported clinical history from a screening survey and a study questionnaire. For ImmuneRACE Cohort 3, a participant was defined as recovered based on two consecutive negative NP/OP PCR tests, clearance by a healthcare professional, or resolution of symptoms. In the prospective study, whole blood, serum and a nasopharyngeal or oropharyngeal swab were collected from each participant by mobile phlebotomists. Prospective study participants could optionally give additional blood draws and questionnaires over an approximately two-month period. Blood samples from the prospective study were shipped frozen or at room temperature prior to DNA extraction.

The CDR3 has 15 amino acids, counting the end cysteine and phenylalanine. Only the CDR3 DNA is retained, 45 bases long and in frame from the first base. V and J are truncated by 6 bases and 5 bases respectively, leaving an intervening sequence of 16 bases. CDR1 is given as SNHLY and CDR2 as FYNNEI, both from the germline V gene. The data originate from a study of blood T cell repertoires in COVID-19 (dated by TCRdb to the early 2020s). Turning to the overall study: The collaborator samples originated in the United States, Italy and Spain and spanned the acute and convalescent phases of COVID-19. The prospective study material was composed of cDNA or gDNA derived from T cells, B-cell-depleted T cells, or PBMCs. Subjects who had been exposed to COVID-19, were actively infected with it, or had recovered from it provided the deeply sampled blood TCRbeta repertoires that made up the dataset. The repertoires were released in a freely available public database intended as a resource for research on the immune response to SARS-CoV-2. Samples were obtained from the ongoing ImmuneRACE study (first 160 participants) and from 1,254 subjects provided by 6 global collaborators. Sample metadata almost always included a de-identified subject ID, COVID-19 status, age in years and sex. Where HLA class I and class II types were available, the types were taken from metadata supplied by the sample provider, not from assay-based typing.

The paper as a whole reports these results and caveats: How much clinical and demographic metadata was included differed by source and by participant, and the metadata was provided uncurated.

TCRbeta CDR3 regions were amplified from genomic DNA by means of the immunoSEQ Assay, a bias-controlled multiplex PCR. The paper's processing steps were these. Nucleated cell counts per sample were estimated from amplification of reference gene primers within the assay. To quantify the absolute abundance of each unique TCRbeta CDR3 rearrangement, sequence reads were collapsed and filtered. For each sample, productive Simpson clonality was calculated by taking the square root of Simpson's diversity index across productive rearrangements. In TCRdb, the immuneACCESS table is reduced to in-frame sequences with V and J assigned. These tables do not hold every clone; where another copy was compared, an unresolved V gene accounts for under half, and the others remain unexplained. That table furnishes V, J and clone size, whereas the DNA furnished D and trimming. The sample table holds 490,000 or so clones, of which around nine tenths were seen once. Roughly 8% of the sample goes to the ten largest clones.

This chain is built from TRBV2 and TRBJ1-4; matching of 6 bases hints at TRBD1 as the D gene. This receptor was identified in a woman between 55 and 75 years old who had recovered from COVID-19. Sequenced input: PBMCs or T cells enriched from blood (not recorded which). The nucleotide sequence is given as TGTGCCAGCAGAGCACAGGGTGCTAAAAATGAAAAACTGTTTTTT. It specifies CASRAQGAKNEKLFF.